These 26 T cell receptor beta chains share one sample of origin, sequenced in a study of cytomegalovirus exposure and HLA in healthy donors. Amplification used 60 Vbeta primers and 13 Jbeta primers. Measured with immunoSEQ multiplex PCR; TCRdb has only the in-frame clones, and not every one. The sample carries about 160,000 clones, roughly three quarters recorded once. The sequenced material came from PBMCs. These receptor sequences come from a middle-aged man in good health and CMV-seropositive.

The gene calls are TRBV19 and TRBJ2-3; 8 nucleotides align to TRBD1. Germline trimming cut 10 bases from V and 5 bases from J; bases unmatched to any gene: 11. The CDR3 consists of 14 residues. The V gene's germline CDR1 is LNHDA and CDR2 SQIVND (reference sequence). CDR3 nucleotides: TGTGCCACTTCCGACAGGGGCGGTATAGATACGCAGTATTTT. Translating it yields CATSDRGGIDTQYF.

The chain employs TRBV7-2 and TRBJ2-5, with D possibly TRBD1 on 6 matching bases. Germline V gives CDR1 SGHTA, CDR2 FQGNSA. Trimming removed 0 bases at V and 1 base at J, with 12 bases between. This CDR3 has 16 amino acids. The CDR3, as DNA: TGTGCCAGCAGCTTAGCCAGGACAGCACGCCAAGAGACCCAGTACTTC. Amino acids: CASSLARTARQETQYF.

This chain links TRBV15 with TRBJ2-1; 8 positions agree with TRBD1. Trimming cost V 7 bases and J 9 bases; bases outside gene matches: 17. CDR3 size: 16 residues. Germline V lookup: CDR1 LNHNV, CDR2 YYDKDF (reference sequence). The CDR3 is CATNPRPGTGPGEQFF. The DNA for the CDR3 is TGTGCCACCAACCCCCGCCCGGGGACAGGTCCGGGTGAGCAGTTCTTC.

The V and J genes are TRBV7-2 and TRBJ2-7, with D uncertain. Germline V gives CDR1 SGHTA, CDR2 FQGNSA. Trimming took 5 bases from V and 0 from J, leaving 20 bases between them. The CDR3 runs to 17 residues. The CDR3 sequence is CASSPPWAIINSYEQYF. The CDR3 coding sequence is TGTGCCAGCAGCCCCCCGTGGGCGATTATAAACTCCTACGAGCAGTACTTC.

CDR3 protein: CASSLGGGLDTQYF. DNA for the CDR3: TGTGCCAGCAGCTTAGGGGGGGGCCTAGATACGCAGTATTTT. The V call is TRBV7-3, the J call TRBJ2-3; D possibly corresponds to TRBD2 (7 bases). Deletions cut 2 bases from V and 5 bases from J, with 11 bases between. Germline CDR1 SGHTA, CDR2 FQGTGA. This CDR3 has 14 residues.

V gene TRBV6-4 combines with J gene TRBJ2-2; 9 nucleotides line up with TRBD2. Per the germline V gene, CDR1 is MRHNA and CDR2 is SNTAGT. CDR3 length: 16 amino acids. V gave up 3 bases and J gave up 0 bases; unmatched junction bases: 2. CDR3 in amino acids: CASSERGGANTGELFF. CDR3 nucleotide sequence: TGTGCCAGCAGTGAGCGCGGGGGGGCGAACACCGGGGAGCTGTTTTTT.

Here the CDR3 reads CASRIQGARNSPLHF. The CDR3 bases are TGTGCCAGCAGGATACAGGGGGCCAGGAATTCACCCCTCCACTTT. The genes are TRBV6-5 and TRBJ1-6; 9 bases line up with TRBD1. This CDR3 has 15 amino acids. The J segment lost 7 bases and the V segment lost 6 bases, leaving 7 bases of the junction unmatched. Germline values: CDR1 MNHEY, CDR2 SVGAGI.

The chain employs TRBV5-1 and TRBJ2-3; D gene ambiguous. CDR1 is SGHRS and CDR2 is YFSETQ in the germline V gene. This CDR3 has 14 amino acids. Trimming cost V 0 bases and J 1 base, with 6 bases left between them. CDR3 nucleotide sequence: TGCGCCAGCAGCTTGGAAGAGGGCACAGATACGCAGTATTTT. Amino acid sequence: CASSLEEGTDTQYF.

The rearrangement links TRBV7-9 to TRBJ1-1; D ambiguous. CDR1 SEHNR and CDR2 FQNEAQ come from the germline V gene (reference sequence). V was trimmed by 7 bases and J by 8 bases, leaving 14 bases between them. The CDR3 length is 12 residues. The CDR3 sequence: CASTTGRSEAFF. CDR3 in DNA: TGTGCCAGCACCACGGGGAGGAGCGAAGCTTTCTTT.

Only a few counts were recorded for this clone. The chain recombines TRBV18 with TRBJ1-2, with 7 bases aligning to TRBD1. The CDR3 length is 15 residues. With 4 bases clipped from V and 5 bases from J, the junction kept 10 bases outside the gene matches. Germline CDR1 KGHSH, CDR2 LQKENI. DNA of the CDR3: TGTGCCAGCTCACATGACAGGGCCCATGGGTATGGCTACACCTTC. This codes for CASSHDRAHGYGYTF.

The chain uses TRBV4-2 and TRBJ1-1; 8 positions agree with TRBD1. Per the germline V gene, CDR1 is LGHNA and CDR2 is YNFKEQ. Trimming at V came to 4 bases and at J to 6 bases, leaving 7 bases not matched to a gene. The CDR3 is made up of 14 amino acids. CDR3 coding DNA: TGTGCCAGCAGCCTTGGACAGGGTAAGTCTGAAGCTTTCTTT. Its protein product is CASSLGQGKSEAFF.

The chain joins TRBV29-1 to TRBJ1-1; no clear D gene. This CDR3 spans 16 amino acids. The V end lost 0 bases, the J end lost 3 bases, and 17 bases lay between the germline ends. The germline V gene has CDR1 SQVTM and CDR2 ANQGSEA. The CDR3, as DNA: TGCAGCGTTGAAGAACGGCGGGCCGGCAGGTACACTGAAGCTTTCTTT. It codes for CSVEERRAGRYTEAFF.

As for this clone: Within the sample, other DNA sequences also encode this same CDR3. This sequence joins TRBV6-6 and TRBJ2-7, with TRBD2 as a possible D gene (7 bases). CDR1 MNHNY and CDR2 SVGAGI come from the germline V gene (reference sequence). With 5 bases removed from V and 1 base from J, the gap between germline ends came to 12 bases. The CDR3 runs 14 residues. The CDR3 sequence: CASSTGRGSYEQYF. The DNA of the CDR3 is TGTGCCAGCAGTACAGGGCGGGGGTCCTACGAGCAGTACTTC.

The chain joins TRBV5-6 to TRBJ1-6, with 9 bases that match TRBD1. V was clipped by 0 bases and J by 2 bases; unmatched bases: 0. Germline loops: CDR1 SGHDT, CDR2 YYEEEE. The CDR3 covers 16 residues. DNA for the CDR3: TGTGCCAGCAGCTTGGGGGACAGGGCCTATAATTCACCCCTCCACTTT. Its translation is CASSLGDRAYNSPLHF.

This clone occurred a few times. The chain is built from TRBV5-6 and TRBJ2-2, with D unresolved. Germline V gene data show CDR1 as SGHDT and CDR2 as YYEEEE. The germline V and J ends were trimmed by 0 bases and 3 bases, with 6 bases remaining between them. The CDR3 totals 14 residues. The CDR3 DNA reads TGTGCCAGCAGCTTGGATGACTACACCGGGGAGCTGTTTTTT. Translation gives CASSLDDYTGELFF.

The rearrangement joins TRBV5-1 to TRBJ2-7; 7 positions agree with TRBD1. This CDR3 contains 14 residues. Germline CDR1 reads SGHRS; CDR2 reads YFSETQ. After removal of 0 bases from V and 3 bases from J, the junction contained 3 bases not matched to a gene. Here the CDR3 DNA reads TGCGCCAGCAGCTTGGAGGGACAGAACTACGAGCAGTACTTC. Translating it yields CASSLEGQNYEQYF.

The rearrangement uses TRBV5-4 and TRBJ2-1, with D perhaps matching TRBD2 (6 bases). Per germline, CDR1 SGHNT and CDR2 YYREEE (reference sequence). The CDR3 is 13 amino acids. The V gene lost 3 bases and the J gene lost 10 bases, with 14 bases spanning the gap. The CDR3 region has the DNA TGTGCCAGCAGCTCCCGGGACTCCCGGGAGCAGTTCTTC. Translated: CASSSRDSREQFF.

The chain combines TRBV7-9 with TRBJ1-1; perhaps TRBD1 as D (5 bases). With 0 bases removed from V and 1 base from J, the gap between germline ends came to 9 bases. This CDR3 spans 15 amino acids. Germline V gene sequence: CDR1 SEHNR, CDR2 FQNEAQ (reference sequence). Here the CDR3 reads CASSLAGHKNTEAFF. In DNA, the CDR3 is TGTGCCAGCAGCTTAGCCGGACATAAGAACACTGAAGCTTTCTTT.

This clone has just one count. The chain joins TRBV6-6 to TRBJ1-2; 7 bases map to TRBD1. The CDR3 is made up of 14 amino acids. CDR1 is MNHNY and CDR2 is SVGAGI in the germline V gene (reference sequence). V lost 6 bases and J lost 6; bases outside the gene matches: 10. CDR3 in amino acids: CASSRDGDRDGYTF. CDR3 coding DNA: TGTGCCAGCAGCCGGGACGGGGACAGAGATGGCTACACCTTC.

The chain combines TRBV5-1 with TRBJ2-7; perhaps TRBD2 as D (5 bases). Deletions cut 2 bases from V and 5 bases from J, with 17 bases between. Germline CDR1 SGHRS, CDR2 YFSETQ. This CDR3 is 15 amino acids long. The CDR3 DNA follows: TGCGCCAGCAGCTTCGAGGGCAGCCACCACGACGAGCAGTACTTC. Protein: CASSFEGSHHDEQYF. Drawing the rest from reference TRBV5-1 and TRBJ2-7, the complete variable domain is KAGVTQTPRYLIKTRGQQVTLSCSPISGHRSVSWYQQTPGQGLQFLFEYFSETQRNKGNFPGRFSGRQFSNSRSEMNVSTLELGDSALYLCASSFEGSHHDEQYFGPGTRLTVT.

The CDR3 DNA is TGCGCCAGCAGCACAGACATGAGGGACATTCAGTACTTC. It codes for CASSTDMRDIQYF. The chain has TRBV5-1 and TRBJ2-4; a weak D match, TRBD2 (5 bases). The CDR3 is 13 amino acids. Germline CDR1 reads SGHRS; CDR2 reads YFSETQ. V was trimmed by 4 bases and J by 8 bases, leaving 13 bases between them.

The chain recombines TRBV10-2 with TRBJ2-3; TRBD2 matches 9 bases. V lost 6 bases, J lost 2 bases, and 6 bases stayed unmatched. The CDR3 has 15 amino acids. CDR1 and CDR2 (germline): WSHSY, SAAADI. The CDR3 bases are TGCGCCAGCAGAGCACTAGCGGGCGACACAGATACGCAGTATTTT. Protein: CASRALAGDTDTQYF.

The V call is TRBV6-1, the J call TRBJ2-1; possible D gene TRBD2, 6 bases. V was cut by 6 bases and J by 6 bases, with 15 bases left in between. Per germline, CDR1 MNHNS and CDR2 SASEGT. The length of the CDR3 is 14 residues. Here the CDR3 DNA reads TGTGCCAGCAGCTTAAACCCCGGGGGCAATGAGCAGTTCTTC. This codes for CASSLNPGGNEQFF.

This clone was observed a few times. J is TRBJ1-1 and V is TRBV25-1; TRBD1 might be the D (5 bases). This CDR3 region has 12 residues. Trimming removed 3 bases from V and 10 bases from J, with 12 bases in between. The germline CDR1 and CDR2 sequences are MGHDK and SYGVNS. The chain's CDR3 is CASSDRGWGAFF. The CDR3 DNA reads TGTGCCAGCAGTGATCGGGGGTGGGGAGCTTTCTTT. The whole variable domain, filled in from reference TRBV25-1 and TRBJ1-1, reads EADIYQTPRYLVIGTGKKITLECSQTMGHDKMYWYQQDPGMELHLIHYSYGVNSTEKGDLSSESTVSRIRTEHFPLTLESARPSHTSQYLCASSDRGWGAFFGQGTRLTVV.

The chain employs TRBV4-3 and TRBJ2-5, with TRBD2 matching over 8 bases. This CDR3 is built from 15 residues. V lost 5 bases, J lost 3 bases, and 8 bases stayed unmatched. The V gene's germline CDR1 is LGHNA and CDR2 YSLEER. The CDR3 nucleotides read TGCGCCAGCAGCTCGGGGGCGGGGGGCAAAGAGACCCAGTACTTC. Translating gives CASSSGAGGKETQYF.

The chain carries TRBV9 and TRBJ1-1, with no clear D. Germline V gene lookup returns CDR1 SGDLS and CDR2 YYNGEE. V was shortened by 0 bases and J by 0 bases, with 6 bases between the two germline ends. The CDR3 has 14 amino acids. The CDR3 is CASSVGGMNTEAFF. The DNA of the CDR3 is TGTGCCAGCAGCGTAGGAGGGATGAACACTGAAGCTTTCTTT.